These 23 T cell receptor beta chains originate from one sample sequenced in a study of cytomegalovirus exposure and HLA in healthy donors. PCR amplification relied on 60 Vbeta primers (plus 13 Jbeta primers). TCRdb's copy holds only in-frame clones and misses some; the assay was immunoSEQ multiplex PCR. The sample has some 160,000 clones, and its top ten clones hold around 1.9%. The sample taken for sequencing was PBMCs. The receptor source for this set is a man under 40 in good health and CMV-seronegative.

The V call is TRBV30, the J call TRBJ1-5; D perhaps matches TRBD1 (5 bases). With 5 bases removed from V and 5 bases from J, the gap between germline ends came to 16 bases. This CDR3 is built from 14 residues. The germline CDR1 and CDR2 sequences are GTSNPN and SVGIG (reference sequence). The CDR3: CAWAFRDYDQPQHF. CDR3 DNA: TGTGCCTGGGCCTTCAGGGACTACGATCAGCCCCAGCATTTT. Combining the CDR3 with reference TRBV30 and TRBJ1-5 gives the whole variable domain SQTIHQWPATLVQPVGSPLSLECTVEGTSNPNLYWYRQAAGRGLQLLFYSVGIGQISSEVPQNLSASRPQDRQFILSSKKLLLSDSGFYLCAWAFRDYDQPQHFGDGTRLSIL.

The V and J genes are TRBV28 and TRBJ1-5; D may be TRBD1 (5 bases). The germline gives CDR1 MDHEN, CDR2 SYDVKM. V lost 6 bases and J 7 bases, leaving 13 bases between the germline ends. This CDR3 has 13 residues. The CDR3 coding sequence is TGTGCCAGCAGGTCTGGGGGGGGACAGCCCCAGCATTTT. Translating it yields CASRSGGGQPQHF. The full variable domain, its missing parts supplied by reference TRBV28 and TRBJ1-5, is DVKVTQSSRYLVKRTGEKVFLECVQDMDHENMFWYRQDPGLGLRLIYFSYDVKMKEKGDIPEGYSVSREKKERFSLILESASTNQTSMYLCASRSGGGQPQHFGDGTRLSIL.

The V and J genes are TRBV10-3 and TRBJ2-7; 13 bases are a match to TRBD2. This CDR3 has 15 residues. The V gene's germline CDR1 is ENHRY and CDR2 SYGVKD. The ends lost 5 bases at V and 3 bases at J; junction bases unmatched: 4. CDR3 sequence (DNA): TGTGCCATCAGTAACCGACTAGCGGGAGGCTACGAGCAGTACTTC. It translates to CAISNRLAGGYEQYF.

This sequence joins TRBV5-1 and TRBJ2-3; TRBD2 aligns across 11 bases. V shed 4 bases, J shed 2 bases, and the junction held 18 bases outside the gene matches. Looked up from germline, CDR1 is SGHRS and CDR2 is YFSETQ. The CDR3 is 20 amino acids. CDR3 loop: CASSPRLPSGRRYVTDTQYF. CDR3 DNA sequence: TGCGCCAGCAGCCCAAGGCTGCCTAGCGGGAGGCGGTATGTCACAGATACGCAGTATTTT.

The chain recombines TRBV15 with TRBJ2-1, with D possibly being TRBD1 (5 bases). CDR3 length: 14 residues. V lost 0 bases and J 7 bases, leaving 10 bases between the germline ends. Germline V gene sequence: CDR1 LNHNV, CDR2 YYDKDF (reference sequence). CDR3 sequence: CATSRDRELNEQFF. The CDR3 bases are TGTGCCACCAGCAGAGACAGGGAACTAAATGAGCAGTTCTTC.

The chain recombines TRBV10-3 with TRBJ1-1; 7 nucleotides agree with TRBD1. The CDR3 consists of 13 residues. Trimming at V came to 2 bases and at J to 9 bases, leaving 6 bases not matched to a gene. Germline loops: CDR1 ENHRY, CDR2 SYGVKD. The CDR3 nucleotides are TGTGCCATCAGTGAGGACAGGGATGAAAAAGCTTTCTTT. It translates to CAISEDRDEKAFF.

CDR3 sequence: CASSRGQTPREQYF. The CDR3, as DNA: TGTGCCAGCAGCCGGGGACAGACCCCTAGGGAGCAGTACTTC. V and J are TRBV7-2 and TRBJ2-7, with 7 nucleotides matching TRBD1. Germline assignment: CDR1 SGHTA and CDR2 FQGNSA. After removal of 5 bases from V and 7 bases from J, the junction contained 11 bases not matched to a gene. The length of the CDR3 is 14 residues.

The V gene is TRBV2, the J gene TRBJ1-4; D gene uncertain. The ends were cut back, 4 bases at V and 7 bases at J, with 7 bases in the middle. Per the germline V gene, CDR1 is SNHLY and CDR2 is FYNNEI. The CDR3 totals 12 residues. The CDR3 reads CASSVLSEKLFF. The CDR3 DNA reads TGTGCCAGCAGTGTCTTGTCTGAAAAACTGTTTTTT.

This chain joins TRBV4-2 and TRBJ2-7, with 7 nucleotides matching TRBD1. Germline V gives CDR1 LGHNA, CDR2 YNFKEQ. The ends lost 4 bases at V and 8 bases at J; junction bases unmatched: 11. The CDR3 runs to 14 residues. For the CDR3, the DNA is TGTGCCAGCAGCCCGAGGACAGGACCTAGAAAGCAGTACTTC. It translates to CASSPRTGPRKQYF.

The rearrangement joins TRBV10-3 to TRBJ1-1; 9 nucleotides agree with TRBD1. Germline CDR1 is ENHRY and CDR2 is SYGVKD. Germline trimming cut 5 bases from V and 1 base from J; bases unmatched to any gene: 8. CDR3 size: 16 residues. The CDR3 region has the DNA TGTGCCATCAGTCCCGGGACAGGGAGAGGGAACACTGAAGCTTTCTTT. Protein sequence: CAISPGTGRGNTEAFF.

CDR3 residues: CASSDPRLAGGNEQFF. The CDR3 DNA follows: TGTGCCAGCAGTGACCCGAGACTAGCGGGCGGCAATGAGCAGTTCTTC. The rearrangement joins TRBV6-4 to TRBJ2-1; 10 nucleotides agree with TRBD2. CDR1 is MRHNA and CDR2 is SNTAGT in the germline V gene. The CDR3 has 16 residues. V lost 2 bases, J lost 6 bases, and 7 bases stayed unmatched.

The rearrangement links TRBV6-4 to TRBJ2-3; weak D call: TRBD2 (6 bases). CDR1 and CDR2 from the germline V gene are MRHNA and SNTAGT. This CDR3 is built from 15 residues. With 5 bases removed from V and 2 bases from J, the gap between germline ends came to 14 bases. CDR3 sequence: CASSYEGGSTDTQYF. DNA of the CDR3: TGTGCCAGCAGTTACGAGGGAGGTTCCACAGATACGCAGTATTTT.

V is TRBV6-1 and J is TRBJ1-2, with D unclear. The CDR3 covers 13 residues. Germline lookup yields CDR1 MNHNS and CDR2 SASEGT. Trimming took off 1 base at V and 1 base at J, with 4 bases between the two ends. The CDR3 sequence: CASSEGGNYGYTF. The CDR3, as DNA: TGTGCCAGCAGTGAAGGAGGTAACTATGGCTACACCTTC.

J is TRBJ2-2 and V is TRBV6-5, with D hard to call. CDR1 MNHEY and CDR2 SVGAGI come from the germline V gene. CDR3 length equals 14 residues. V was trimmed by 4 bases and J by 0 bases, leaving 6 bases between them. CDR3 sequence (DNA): TGTGCCAGCAGTTTATCGTCGAACACCGGGGAGCTGTTTTTT. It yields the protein CASSLSSNTGELFF.

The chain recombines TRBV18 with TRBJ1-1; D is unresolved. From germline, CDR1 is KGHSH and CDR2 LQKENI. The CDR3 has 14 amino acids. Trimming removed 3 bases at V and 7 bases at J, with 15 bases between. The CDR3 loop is CASSPYETGNEAFF. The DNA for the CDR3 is TGTGCCAGCTCACCTTACGAGACCGGGAATGAAGCTTTCTTT.

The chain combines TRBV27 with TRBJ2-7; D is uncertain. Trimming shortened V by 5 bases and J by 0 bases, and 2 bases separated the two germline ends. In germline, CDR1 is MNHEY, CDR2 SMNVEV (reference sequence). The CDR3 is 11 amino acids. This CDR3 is CASSLSYEQYF. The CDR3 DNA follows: TGTGCCAGCAGTCTCTCCTACGAGCAGTACTTC.

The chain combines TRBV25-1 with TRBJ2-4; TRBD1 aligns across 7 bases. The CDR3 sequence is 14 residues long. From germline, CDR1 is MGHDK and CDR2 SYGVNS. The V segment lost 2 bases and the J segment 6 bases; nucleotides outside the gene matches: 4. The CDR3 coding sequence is TGTGCCAGCAGTGAAACCCGACAGGGAAACATTCAGTACTTC. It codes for CASSETRQGNIQYF.

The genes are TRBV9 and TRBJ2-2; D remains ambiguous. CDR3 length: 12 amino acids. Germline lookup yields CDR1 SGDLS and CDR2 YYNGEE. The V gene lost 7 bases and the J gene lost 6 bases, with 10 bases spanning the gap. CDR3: CASRSSPGELFF. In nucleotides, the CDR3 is TGTGCCAGCCGGTCCTCCCCCGGGGAGCTGTTTTTT.

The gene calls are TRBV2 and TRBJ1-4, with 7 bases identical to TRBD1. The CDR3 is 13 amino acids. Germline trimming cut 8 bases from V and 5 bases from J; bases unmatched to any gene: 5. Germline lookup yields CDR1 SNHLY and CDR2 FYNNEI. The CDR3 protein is CASGVRGNEKLFF. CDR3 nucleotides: TGTGCCAGCGGGGTCAGGGGGAATGAAAAACTGTTTTTT.

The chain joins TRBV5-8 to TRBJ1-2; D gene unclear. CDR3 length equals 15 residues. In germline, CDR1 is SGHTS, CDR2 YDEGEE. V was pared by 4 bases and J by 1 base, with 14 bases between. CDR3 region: CASSPRSPINYGYTF. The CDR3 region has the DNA TGTGCCAGCAGCCCCCGGTCCCCCATTAACTATGGCTACACCTTC.

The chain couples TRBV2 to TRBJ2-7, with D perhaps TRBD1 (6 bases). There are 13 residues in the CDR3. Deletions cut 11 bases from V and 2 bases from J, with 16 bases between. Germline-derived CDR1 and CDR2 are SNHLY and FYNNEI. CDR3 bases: TGTGCCCAAACCCCGACAGGCCCCTACGAGCAGTACTTC. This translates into CAQTPTGPYEQYF.

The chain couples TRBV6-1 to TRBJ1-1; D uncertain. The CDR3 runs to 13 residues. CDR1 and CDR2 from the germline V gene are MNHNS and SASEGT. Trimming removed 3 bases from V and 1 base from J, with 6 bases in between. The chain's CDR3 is CASSDEGNTEAFF. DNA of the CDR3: TGTGCCAGCAGTGACGAGGGGAACACTGAAGCTTTCTTT.

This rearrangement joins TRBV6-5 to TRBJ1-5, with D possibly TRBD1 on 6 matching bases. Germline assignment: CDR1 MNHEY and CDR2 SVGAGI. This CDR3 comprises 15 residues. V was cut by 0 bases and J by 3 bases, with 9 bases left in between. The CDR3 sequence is CASSYSYRDNQPQHF. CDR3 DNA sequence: TGTGCCAGCAGTTACTCGTACAGGGACAATCAGCCCCAGCATTTT.